The 30 T cell receptor beta chains given below trace back to one sample, sequenced in a study of CD8+CD57+ T cells in acquired aplastic anemia. Patients chosen for sequencing had CD8+CD57+ cells that had expanded, as shown by flow cytometry. For CDR3 and TCR beta VDJ profiling, genomic DNA was the template used. TCRdb redid the calling of the reads with MiXCR, one entry per CDR3 protein. This sample yields hundreds of thousands of distinct CDR3 sequences, of which around 43% are seen a single time; over 7.5% belongs to the top ten. Source material: sorted CD4+, CD8+, or CD8+CD57+ T cells (not recorded which) from PBMCs. These receptors originate from a human donor with aplastic anemia.

This clonotype was detected only once. This chain uses TRBV19 with TRBJ2-7, with a tentative D call TRBD1 (7 bases). CDR1 is LNHDA, CDR2 SQIVND, per germline (reference sequence). The CDR3 loop spans 13 amino acids. Trimming shortened V by 5 bases and J by 6 bases, and 14 bases separated the two germline ends. In DNA, the CDR3 is TGTGCCAGTAGTGGTACCCAGGGGGGCGAGCAGTACTTC. It translates to CASSGTQGGEQYF.

The chain joins TRBV28 to TRBJ2-2; 7 bases are shared with TRBD2. This CDR3 is 17 amino acids long. Germline V gene data show CDR1 as MDHEN and CDR2 as SYDVKM. J lost 1 base, V lost 6 bases, and 11 bases had no gene match. The CDR3 region is CASSWGGASLNTGELFF. The DNA of the CDR3 is TGTGCCAGCAGCTGGGGAGGGGCGTCCTTGAACACCGGGGAGCTGTTTTTT.

This clonotype was recorded a few times. The junction does not match germline at one end; this may be a read error. The chain employs TRBV2 and TRBJ2-5, with D tentatively TRBD1 or TRBD2 (6 bases each). The CDR3 loop spans 15 amino acids. Germline lookup yields CDR1 SNHLY and CDR2 FYNNEI. The CDR3 sequence: CASNPGAGWGEAQYF. The CDR3 DNA is TGTGCCAGCAATCCGGGGGCAGGATGGGGAGAGGCCCAGTACTTC.

Remarks on this clonotype: The junction and the germline gene differ at one end; a read error may be behind it. The gene calls are TRBV14 and TRBJ1-2; D is perhaps TRBD1 (6 bases). The germline CDR1 and CDR2 sequences are SGHDN and FVKESK. The CDR3 has 13 residues. The CDR3 protein is CASSQGQLYGYTF. The CDR3 bases are TGTGCCAGTAGCCAAGGACAGCTCTATGGCTACACCTTC. Drawing the rest from reference TRBV14 and TRBJ1-2, the complete variable domain is EAGVTQFPSHSVIEKGQTVTLRCDPISGHDNLYWYRRVMGKEIKFLLHFVKESKQDESGMPNNRFLAERTGGTYSTLKVQPAELEDSGVYFCASSQGQLYGYTFGSGTRLTVV.

The J gene is TRBJ2-6, the V gene TRBV7-3; the D gene is possibly TRBD2 (5 bases). The germline CDR1 and CDR2 sequences are SGHTA and FQGTGA. V lost 6 bases to trimming and J lost 2 bases, with 11 bases between them. The CDR3 totals 15 residues. The CDR3 DNA follows: TGTGCCAGCAGAAGTCGGGAAGCTGGGGCCAACGTCCTGACTTTC. This codes for CASRSREAGANVLTF.

The chain recombines TRBV10-1 with TRBJ2-3; 9 bases are shared with TRBD2. From germline, CDR1 is WNHNN and CDR2 SYGVQD (reference sequence). V trimming: 0 bases; J trimming: 13 bases; junction bases outside the gene matches: 5. The CDR3 sequence is 13 residues long. Here the CDR3 reads CASSESLAGTEYF. The CDR3 coding sequence is TGCGCCAGCAGTGAGTCTCTAGCGGGGACGGAGTATTTT.

Concerning this clonotype itself: At one boundary the junction diverges from the germline segment, which might be a read error. Here the CDR3 reads CASSYGTSSYGQYF. As DNA, the CDR3 is TGCGCCAGCAGCTACGGCACGAGCTCCTACGGGCAGTACTTC. V and J are TRBV5-1 and TRBJ2-7; no definite D call. CDR1 and CDR2 from the germline V gene are SGHRS and YFSETQ. This CDR3 contains 14 residues.

The DNA for the CDR3 is TGCAGTGTGGATAGCGCTAGTAACGAGCAGTACTTC. It encodes CSVDSASNEQYF. The genes are TRBV20-1 and TRBJ2-7, with a possible D match to TRBD2 (5 bases). The CDR3 contains 12 residues. Germline CDR1 is DFQATT and CDR2 is SNEGSKA (reference sequence). Trimming took 7 bases from V and 5 from J, leaving 15 bases between them.

V usage is TRBV29-1 and J usage is TRBJ2-1; D remains ambiguous. The germline V and J ends were trimmed by 5 bases and 7 bases, with 9 bases remaining between them. The CDR3 runs to 11 residues. Germline V CDR1 and CDR2: SQVTM, ANQGSEA. In DNA, the CDR3 is TGCAGCGTTAAGGGCGTAAATGAGCAGTTCTTC. It encodes CSVKGVNEQFF.

The chain recombines TRBV13 with TRBJ2-7; D is possibly TRBD1 (6 bases). Trimming removed 0 bases from V and 3 bases from J, with 12 bases in between. Germline V gene data show CDR1 as PRHDT and CDR2 as FYEKMQ (reference sequence). The CDR3 has 15 residues. This CDR3 reads CASSLGQGTNYEQYF. The CDR3 region has the DNA TGTGCCAGCAGCTTAGGGCAGGGGACGAACTACGAGCAGTACTTC.

V is TRBV28 and J is TRBJ2-7; D possibly corresponds to TRBD1 (5 bases). V lost 5 bases and J 0 bases, leaving 14 bases between the germline ends. The length of the CDR3 is 15 residues. CDR1 and CDR2 from the germline V gene are MDHEN and SYDVKM. Written as DNA, the CDR3 is TGTGCCAGCAGTCCAAGACAGATTGGCTCCTACGAGCAGTACTTC. Residues: CASSPRQIGSYEQYF. The variable domain in full, completed from reference TRBV28 and TRBJ2-7, reads DVKVTQSSRYLVKRTGEKVFLECVQDMDHENMFWYRQDPGLGLRLIYFSYDVKMKEKGDIPEGYSVSREKKERFSLILESASTNQTSMYLCASSPRQIGSYEQYFGPGTRLTVT.

This clonotype was seen ten or more times. The chain joins TRBV4-3 to TRBJ1-5, with 7 bases aligning to TRBD1. Trimming took 4 bases from V and 4 from J; bases not matched to a gene: 13. The germline V gene encodes CDR1 LGHNA and CDR2 YSLEER. The CDR3 sequence is 17 residues long. CDR3 coding DNA: TGCGCCAGCAGCCCTTCTCGGTCGGGACAGCATAATCAGCCCCAGCATTTT. Amino acids: CASSPSRSGQHNQPQHF.

This clonotype was recorded many times. The rearrangement uses TRBV2 and TRBJ1-2, with D unclear. The CDR3 has 13 residues. The V end was cut by 8 bases, the J end by 2 bases, with 12 bases between. Germline V gene data show CDR1 as SNHLY and CDR2 as FYNNEI. CDR3 sequence (DNA): TGTGCCAGCCAATGGACTGAAAACTATGGCTACACCTTC. Translation: CASQWTENYGYTF.

The chain uses TRBV19 and TRBJ1-2, with TRBD1 identical over 8 bases. Germline lookup yields CDR1 LNHDA and CDR2 SQIVND (reference sequence). Germline trimming cut 7 bases from V and 0 bases from J; bases unmatched to any gene: 7. The CDR3 is made up of 15 amino acids. CDR3: CASIPGTGANYGYTF. The CDR3, as DNA: TGTGCCAGTATTCCCGGGACAGGAGCTAACTATGGCTACACCTTC.

The chain uses TRBV7-9 and TRBJ1-6; TRBD1 might be the D (5 bases). The CDR3 is 12 residues long. Germline lookup yields CDR1 SEHNR and CDR2 FQNEAQ (reference sequence). Trimming shortened V by 4 bases and J by 10 bases, and 8 bases separated the two germline ends. This CDR3 reads CASSYRDSPLHF. The CDR3 coding sequence is TGTGCCAGCAGCTACCGGGACTCACCCCTCCACTTT. Variable domain in full (rest from reference TRBV7-9 and TRBJ1-6): DTGVSQNPRHKITKRGQNVTFRCDPISEHNRLYWYRQTLGQGPEFLTYFQNEAQLEKSRLLSDRFSAERPKGSFSTLEIQRTEQGDSAMYLCASSYRDSPLHFGNGTRLTVT.

V usage is TRBV4-3 and J usage is TRBJ1-2; possibly TRBD1 for D (6 bases). The CDR3 is made up of 14 amino acids. In germline, CDR1 is LGHNA, CDR2 YSLEER. V lost 2 bases and J 2 bases, leaving 9 bases between the germline ends. The CDR3 nucleotides are TGCGCCAGCAGCCAAATACAGGGAAACTATGGCTACACCTTC. This gives the protein CASSQIQGNYGYTF.

The chain employs TRBV20-1 and TRBJ1-6; tentatively, D is TRBD1 (5 bases). V was clipped by 1 base and J by 6 bases, with 16 bases between them. Germline lookup yields CDR1 DFQATT and CDR2 SNEGSKA (reference sequence). This CDR3 region has 16 residues. In DNA, the CDR3 is TGCAGTGCTAGAGGTGGGGGGACCGTAGCTAATTCACCCCTCCACTTT. Amino acids: CSARGGGTVANSPLHF.

This clonotype turned up a few times. The chain recombines TRBV2 with TRBJ1-2, with D perhaps matching TRBD1 (6 bases). The V and J ends lost 5 bases and 7 bases respectively, with 14 bases between them. The CDR3 runs to 13 residues. Germline V gene lookup returns CDR1 SNHLY and CDR2 FYNNEI. CDR3 DNA sequence: TGTGCCAGCAGTTTAACACAGGGACCTGGCTACACCTTC. As protein: CASSLTQGPGYTF.

The rearrangement links TRBV2 to TRBJ1-5, with D hard to call. Germline values: CDR1 SNHLY, CDR2 FYNNEI. V dropped 2 bases and J dropped 5 bases, with 10 bases sitting between them. This CDR3 contains 14 residues. In DNA form, the CDR3 reads TGTGCCAGCAGTGAATCTGGCAGAGATCAGCCCCAGCATTTT. Translation gives CASSESGRDQPQHF.

The rearrangement uses TRBV27 and TRBJ2-7; 7 bases match TRBD2. This CDR3 has 15 residues. Germline loops: CDR1 MNHEY, CDR2 SMNVEV (reference sequence). Trimming at V came to 0 bases and at J to 5 bases, leaving 7 bases not matched to a gene. CDR3 DNA sequence: TGTGCCAGCAGTTTATCCCGACTAGCAGGCGACGAGCAGTACTTC. This translates into CASSLSRLAGDEQYF.

This rearrangement joins TRBV14 to TRBJ1-6; a weak D match, TRBD1 (5 bases). This CDR3 contains 18 residues. The V end lost 2 bases, the J end lost 2 bases, and 16 bases lay between the germline ends. Germline CDR1 SGHDN, CDR2 FVKESK. The CDR3 region is CASSQRPTAHTYNSPLHF. The CDR3 DNA sequence: TGTGCCAGCAGCCAAAGGCCGACAGCTCACACCTATAATTCACCCCTCCACTTT.

Written as DNA, the CDR3 is TGTGCCAGCAGCTTAGATATGACAGACTACGAGCAGTACTTC. Encoded protein: CASSLDMTDYEQYF. The chain has TRBV7-8 and TRBJ2-7, with TRBD1 as a possible D gene (5 bases). Germline CDR1 and CDR2: SGHVS and FQNEAQ. V was clipped by 1 base and J by 3 bases, with 10 bases between them. The CDR3 is 14 residues long.

This clonotype occurred many times. This chain uses TRBV7-9 with TRBJ2-7; D may be TRBD1 (7 bases). This CDR3 is built from 17 residues. Germline CDR1 reads SEHNR; CDR2 reads FQNEAQ (reference sequence). The germline V and J ends were trimmed by 1 base and 2 bases, with 18 bases remaining between them. This chain's CDR3 is CASSLEKAGQIPYEQYF. The CDR3 DNA follows: TGTGCCAGCAGCTTAGAAAAGGCGGGACAGATCCCCTACGAGCAGTACTTC.

About this clonotype: A read error may produce the germline difference seen at one junction end. J is TRBJ2-1 and V is TRBV28, with 11 bases that match TRBD2. The CDR3 consists of 20 residues. Per the germline V gene, CDR1 is MDHEN and CDR2 is SYDVKM. CDR3 nucleotides: TGTGCCAGCAGGCCCGACCGGGACAGGGTGTCTAGCGGGAGGTGGTATGAGCAGTTTTTC. It translates to CASRPDRDRVSSGRWYEQFF. The variable domain in full, with the rest retrieved from reference TRBV28 and TRBJ2-1, is DVKVTQSSRYLVKRTGEKVFLECVQDMDHENMFWYRQDPGLGLRLIYFSYDVKMKEKGDIPEGYSVSREKKERFSLILESASTNQTSMYLCASRPDRDRVSSGRWYEQFFGPGTRLTVL.

Many counts were recorded for this clonotype. This chain connects TRBV7-9 to TRBJ2-5; D is unclear. Germline loops: CDR1 SEHNR, CDR2 FQNEAQ (reference sequence). CDR3 size: 13 residues. V was pared by 2 bases and J by 5 bases, with 9 bases between. The DNA for the CDR3 is TGTGCCAGCAGCTTAATCAACCGGGAGACCCAGTACTTC. This codes for CASSLINRETQYF.

Remarks on this clonotype: Given a much more abundant clone one base away, this may be a read error. CDR3 DNA sequence: TGTGCCAGCAATCCCAACCGACTAGCGGAGTACTTC. It is translated as CASNPNRLAEYF. The chain couples TRBV27 to TRBJ2-7, with 9 bases that match TRBD2. The CDR3 consists of 12 residues. Germline V gives CDR1 MNHEY, CDR2 SMNVEV (reference sequence). Trimming removed 7 bases from V and 11 bases from J; junction bases left unmatched: 9.

Many counts were recorded for this clonotype. V gene TRBV6-2 or TRBV6-3 combines with J gene TRBJ1-1; no firm D call. Germline CDR1 and CDR2: MNHEY and SVGEGT. V lost 7 bases to trimming and J lost 1 base, with 10 bases between them. The CDR3 contains 13 residues. CDR3 in DNA: TGTGCCAGCATGGAACACAGGAACACTGAAGCTTTCTTT. Translating gives CASMEHRNTEAFF.

This clonotype came up many times. The chain has TRBV20-1 and TRBJ2-1; no reliable D call. This CDR3 contains 10 residues. Trimming removed 7 bases from V and 7 bases from J, with 8 bases in between. The germline V gene encodes CDR1 DFQATT and CDR2 SNEGSKA (reference sequence). CDR3 sequence reads: CSVGYNEQFF. The CDR3 coding sequence is TGCAGTGTTGGGTATAATGAGCAGTTCTTC.

This clonotype was counted between two and nine times. J is TRBJ2-7 and V is TRBV7-9; 7 bases match TRBD2. The CDR3 totals 16 residues. With V trimmed by 6 bases and J by 2 bases, 13 bases remained unmatched. The germline V gene has CDR1 SEHNR and CDR2 FQNEAQ (reference sequence). CDR3 in DNA: TGTGCCAGCAGTTCCCACTCGGGACGGGGGGCCTACGAGCAGTACTTC. Translation gives CASSSHSGRGAYEQYF. Full variable domain (missing parts from reference TRBV7-9 and TRBJ2-7): DTGVSQNPRHKITKRGQNVTFRCDPISEHNRLYWYRQTLGQGPEFLTYFQNEAQLEKSRLLSDRFSAERPKGSFSTLEIQRTEQGDSAMYLCASSSHSGRGAYEQYFGPGTRLTVT.

A remark on this clonotype: The junction does not match germline at one end; this may be a read error. The chain joins TRBV20-1 to TRBJ2-7, with D possibly matching TRBD2 (5 bases). This CDR3 spans 12 amino acids. Germline V CDR1 and CDR2: DFQATT, SNEGSKA (reference sequence). Written as DNA, the CDR3 is TGCGGTGCTAGAGCACGGGGTTACGAGCAGTACTTC. Translation gives CGARARGYEQYF.